Sequencing of this T cell receptor (beta chain) was carried out in a study of blood T cell repertoires in COVID-19 (dated by TCRdb to about 2020). Turning to the overall study: Samples from collaborators originated in the United States, Italy and Spain and spanned both the acute and convalescent phases of COVID-19. A freely available public database, intended as a resource for researchers studying the immune response to SARS-CoV-2, is where the repertoires were released. Where available, HLA class I and class II types were taken from metadata supplied by the sample provider and were not determined by assay-based typing. The material from the prospective study consisted of cDNA or gDNA derived from T cells, B-cell-depleted T cells, or PBMCs. Sample metadata almost always included a de-identified subject ID, COVID-19 status, age in years and sex. The dataset comprised deeply sampled blood TCRbeta repertoires from subjects exposed to, actively infected with, or recovered from COVID-19. Samples were obtained from the ongoing ImmuneRACE study (first 160 participants) and from some 1,200 subjects provided by 6 global collaborators. General conclusions and limits of the study: Clinical and demographic metadata were provided uncurated, with the amount varying by source and participant.

TCRbeta CDR3 regions were amplified from genomic DNA by means of the immunoSEQ Assay, a bias-controlled multiplex PCR. The paper's data handling went like this. Nucleated cell counts per sample were estimated from amplification of reference gene primers within the assay. To quantify the absolute abundance of each unique TCRbeta CDR3 rearrangement, sequence reads were collapsed and filtered. Productive Simpson clonality was computed per sample as the square root of Simpson's diversity index over productive rearrangements. Entries here come from immuneACCESS through TCRdb and include only in-frame sequences with V and J called. Some clones fail to appear in such tables; in the studies checked, an unresolved V gene covers under half of the shortfall, and the cause of the remainder is unknown. The DNA was the basis for D and trimming; V, J and clone size are from that table. A total of some 94,000 clones appear in this sample, around 87% of them only once. Around 1% of the sample goes to the ten largest clones.

Trimming takes 2 bases off V and 8 bases off J; junction bases not matched to a gene: 7. The CDR3 sequence holds 14 residues, the cysteine and phenylalanine included. The sequence is cut down to CDR3 DNA, 42 bases in frame from base 1. The germline V gene provides CDR1 SGHTS and CDR2 YDEGEE. Collaborating institutions collected whole blood in K2EDTA tubes following their own protocols. For TCRbeta analysis, collaborators shipped samples as frozen whole blood, isolated PBMCs, or DNA extracted from either of those sample types. This clone was counted only a few times. Its cognate antigen has yet to be identified. Base qualities are not provided; no much larger clone lies one nucleotide away.

This sequence originates from a human donor in a cohort sampled during active COVID-19. The sequence is built from TRBV5-8 and TRBJ1-2, with 9 junctional bases fitting TRBD1. Sequencing was carried out using peripheral blood. The DNA sequence follows: TGTGCCAGCAGCTTCGGGACAGGGTCTGGCGGCTACACCTTC. The translation is CASSFGTGSGGYTF.